The T cell receptor (beta chain) under discussion was sequenced for a study of cytotoxic CD8 clonotypes in ibrutinib-treated CLL (dated by TCRdb to the early 2020s). Some background on the complete study: In this cohort, about 16 patients were treatment-naive and about a dozen were relapsed/refractory, while some 18 had unmutated IGHV. Cryopreserved peripheral blood mononuclear cells were collected at three points: before therapy, at response, and at either sustained remission or disease progression. On average, each sample had 255,043 productive templates and approximately 89,000 productive rearrangements. Response samples were obtained after a median of approximately 12 months of treatment, with a range of about 6 to 40 months. Partial responses were observed in about 25 patients and complete responses in 2; after a median follow-up of around 68 months, remission was maintained in 15 or so patients and progression was observed in roughly 12. Longitudinal samples were obtainable from about 30% of the 86 participants in the trial. Patients were still on ibrutinib when every remission and progressive disease sample was collected. The full study reports these points: Public clonotypes were rare and either shrank or stayed stable during treatment, and the rise in clonality at ibrutinib response reflected expansion of private clonotypes. Sustained-remission and progressing patients did not have matched sampling times, and lymph node repertoires were not examined. At baseline, clonality was higher than in age-matched healthy donors and showed a strong correlation with circulating CD8+ T-cell counts. Clonality increased at ibrutinib response, stayed stable in sustained remission, and fell back toward baseline at progression.

A MiSeq instrument was used for deep resolution sequencing, which targeted depths ranging from 1 in 1 million up to 1 in 200,000 T cells, with coverage averaging 10x for each clonotype. The immunoSEQ hsTCRB Kit was used to generate TCR beta libraries. As for the original processing: Data were analyzed with ImmunoSEQ Data Assistant and ImmunoSEQ Analyzer, with V, D and J genes assigned per IMGT definitions. Clonality, with values ranging from 0 to 1, was calculated as one minus the normalized Shannon entropy of productive rearrangement frequencies. Only overrepresented clonotypes making up at least 0.05% of the repertoire of each patient were included in the public clonotype analysis. Roughly 12 age-matched healthy donor repertoires from immuneACCESS were used as controls for clonality. This is the immuneACCESS table as TCRdb keeps it, with only in-frame sequences that have V and J called. A part of the clones is gone; compared with another copy, unresolved V genes explain less than half, and the rest is unexplained. The D gene and trimming were derived from the DNA, and the V and J assignments and clone size from that table. In this sample the table shows nearly 300,000 clones, more than 70% of which occur a single time. The top ten constitute about 5.8% of the sample.

The CDR3 runs 15 amino acids, cysteine and phenylalanine included. Of the read, only the CDR3 DNA is kept; its 45 bases are in frame from base 1. Looking up the germline V gene yields CDR1 SGHAT and CDR2 FQNNGV. Compared with germline, V lacks 5 bases and J lacks 8 bases; bases without a gene match: 13. Interpreted using the paper, the time point label stands for: progressive disease on ibrutinib. For TCR beta library preparation, about 2 micrograms of genomic DNA were extracted from the cryopreserved PBMCs. Longitudinal blood samples from CLL patients on ibrutinib monotherapy underwent high-throughput TCR beta sequencing. The patients took part in an open-label, single-center phase 2 trial of ibrutinib monotherapy. Of note for this clone: No cognate antigen has been identified for it. No clone much larger than this one lies a single base away; base qualities are absent.

The material sequenced was PBMCs, taken at disease progression, from a patient treated with ibrutinib. The sequence derives from a human donor with chronic lymphocytic leukemia. The rearrangement joined TRBV11-2 to TRBJ1-2, with 8 central nucleotides matching TRBD1. In nucleotides, the sequence is TGTGCCAGCAGCCCCTCCGGCAGGGGGCATAGAGGCTACACCTTC. Its amino acids are CASSPSGRGHRGYTF.